The rows below give T cell receptor beta chains drawn from one sample of a study of blood T cell repertoires in COVID-19. Clones were read by immunoSEQ multiplex PCR, and TCRdb kept only the in-frame ones, dropping some. The sample lists 300,000 or so clones, approximately 90% occurring once. Specimen: peripheral blood. These receptor sequences come from a middle-aged woman with acute or convalescent COVID-19. Both conserved end residues are part of each CDR3. D genes are given only for firm matches. Some rows have no size entry. The others give once, few or many, or a class for an expanded clone.

J gene: TRBJ1-1; D gene: TRBD1; V gene: TRBV7-9; clone size: -; CDR3 protein: CASSSNPVGQGRSEAFF; CDR3 DNA: TGTGCCAGCAGCTCCAATCCGGTGGGACAGGGGAGGTCTGAAGCTTTCTTT
J gene: TRBJ1-1; D gene: -; V gene: TRBV4-2; clone size: -; CDR3 protein: CASSHEQGGEAFF; CDR3 DNA: TGTGCCAGCAGCCACGAACAGGGCGGTGAAGCTTTCTTT
J gene: TRBJ1-2; D gene: TRBD1; V gene: TRBV5-4; clone size: many; CDR3 protein: CASSFDRGNHYGYTF; CDR3 DNA: TGTGCCAGCAGCTTCGACAGGGGTAATCACTATGGCTACACCTTC
J gene: TRBJ1-2; D gene: -; V gene: TRBV6-5; clone size: -; CDR3 protein: CASRGDGGRNYGYTF; CDR3 DNA: TGTGCCAGCAGGGGGGACGGAGGGAGGAACTATGGCTACACCTTC
J gene: TRBJ1-6; D gene: -; V gene: TRBV27; clone size: -; CDR3 protein: CASRRGSESPLHF; CDR3 DNA: TGTGCCAGCAGGCGGGGCTCGGAATCACCCCTCCACTTT
J gene: TRBJ1-4; D gene: TRBD1; V gene: TRBV6-5; clone size: -; CDR3 protein: CASSYWQGDEKLFF; CDR3 DNA: TGTGCCAGCAGTTACTGGCAGGGGGACGAAAAACTGTTTTTT
J gene: TRBJ2-1; D gene: -; V gene: TRBV19; clone size: -; CDR3 protein: CASSIEEGFHSYNEQFF; CDR3 DNA: TGTGCCAGTAGTATAGAGGAGGGATTCCACTCCTACAATGAGCAGTTCTTC
J gene: TRBJ2-3; D gene: TRBD1; V gene: TRBV6-5; clone size: -; CDR3 protein: CASSLDRRGTDTQYF; CDR3 DNA: TGTGCCAGCAGTCTGGACAGGAGAGGGACAGATACGCAGTATTTT
J gene: TRBJ1-5; D gene: -; V gene: TRBV6-6; clone size: -; CDR3 protein: CASRRRGDQPQHF; CDR3 DNA: TGTGCCAGCCGACGTCGGGGGGATCAGCCCCAGCATTTT
J gene: TRBJ1-2; D gene: TRBD1; V gene: TRBV27; clone size: -; CDR3 protein: CASSVQPGQGGNGYTF; CDR3 DNA: TGTGCCAGCAGTGTCCAACCGGGACAGGGAGGGAATGGCTACACCTTC
J gene: TRBJ2-3; D gene: TRBD2; V gene: TRBV5-1; clone size: -; CDR3 protein: CASSLDFVGGSDTQYF; CDR3 DNA: TGCGCCAGCAGCTTGGACTTTGTGGGGGGGTCAGATACGCAGTATTTT
J gene: TRBJ2-1; D gene: TRBD1; V gene: TRBV6-5; clone size: -; CDR3 protein: CASLNGQDNEQFF; CDR3 DNA: TGTGCCAGTTTGAATGGACAGGACAATGAGCAGTTCTTC
J gene: TRBJ1-2; D gene: -; V gene: TRBV18; clone size: -; CDR3 protein: CASSQGGNYGYTF; CDR3 DNA: TGTGCCAGCTCCCAGGGTGGTAACTATGGCTACACCTTC
J gene: TRBJ1-2; D gene: TRBD1; V gene: TRBV20-1; clone size: -; CDR3 protein: CSSDRVGGYTF; CDR3 DNA: TGCAGTTCAGACAGGGTCGGTGGCTACACCTTC
J gene: TRBJ2-1; D gene: TRBD2; V gene: TRBV9; clone size: -; CDR3 protein: CASSEIETGGVHNEQFF; CDR3 DNA: TGTGCCAGCAGCGAGATCGAAACGGGGGGAGTCCACAATGAGCAGTTCTTC
J gene: TRBJ2-5; D gene: TRBD2; V gene: TRBV19; clone size: few; CDR3 protein: CASSIGGEGETQYF; CDR3 DNA: TGTGCCAGTAGTATCGGGGGGGAGGGAGAGACCCAGTACTTC
J gene: TRBJ1-6; D gene: TRBD1; V gene: TRBV5-6; clone size: -; CDR3 protein: CASSSRDRDNSPLHF; CDR3 DNA: TGTGCCAGCAGCTCCCGGGACAGGGATAATTCACCCCTCCACTTT
J gene: TRBJ1-1; D gene: -; V gene: TRBV5-6; clone size: -; CDR3 protein: CASSLSLLRTEAFF; CDR3 DNA: TGTGCCAGCAGCTTGAGCTTACTAAGGACTGAAGCTTTCTTT
J gene: TRBJ2-1; D gene: TRBD2; V gene: TRBV5-1; clone size: -; CDR3 protein: CASSPGGLEHNEQFF; CDR3 DNA: TGCGCCAGCAGCCCTGGAGGACTAGAACACAATGAGCAGTTCTTC
J gene: TRBJ2-5; D gene: TRBD2; V gene: TRBV2; clone size: -; CDR3 protein: CASRDTSGGPYRAQYF; CDR3 DNA: TGTGCCAGCAGGGACACTAGCGGGGGACCCTACCGAGCCCAGTACTTC
J gene: TRBJ2-5; D gene: TRBD1; V gene: TRBV7-3; clone size: -; CDR3 protein: CASSTRTGEGEETQYF; CDR3 DNA: TGTGCCAGCAGCACCCGGACAGGGGAGGGTGAAGAGACCCAGTACTTC
J gene: TRBJ2-3; D gene: -; V gene: TRBV11-2; clone size: -; CDR3 protein: CASRPGPQGASTDTQYF; CDR3 DNA: TGTGCCAGCAGACCGGGTCCACAGGGAGCTAGCACAGATACGCAGTATTTT
J gene: TRBJ2-3; D gene: -; V gene: TRBV29-1; clone size: -; CDR3 protein: CSAHEGQTDTQYF; CDR3 DNA: TGCAGCGCCCATGAGGGTCAGACAGATACGCAGTATTTT
J gene: TRBJ1-4; D gene: TRBD1; V gene: TRBV5-1; clone size: -; CDR3 protein: CASSGQGADNEKLFF; CDR3 DNA: TGCGCCAGCAGCGGACAGGGGGCGGATAATGAAAAACTGTTTTTT
J gene: TRBJ2-2; D gene: -; V gene: TRBV2; clone size: -; CDR3 protein: CASSDSRGLGTGELFF; CDR3 DNA: TGTGCCAGCAGTGACTCCCGGGGGTTAGGCACCGGGGAGCTGTTTTTT
J gene: TRBJ1-2; D gene: -; V gene: TRBV6-1; clone size: -; CDR3 protein: CASSEGGYGYTF; CDR3 DNA: TGTGCCAGCAGTGAAGGAGGGTATGGCTACACCTTC
J gene: TRBJ1-6; D gene: -; V gene: TRBV30; clone size: -; CDR3 protein: CAWKGPGSPLHF; CDR3 DNA: TGTGCCTGGAAAGGCCCGGGTTCACCCCTCCACTTT
J gene: TRBJ1-3; D gene: -; V gene: TRBV21-1; clone size: -; CDR3 protein: CASSKQPGQICGNTIYF; CDR3 DNA: TGTGCCAGCAGCAAGCAACCGGGACAGATCTGTGGAAACACCATATATTTT
J gene: TRBJ2-3; D gene: -; V gene: TRBV5-1; clone size: -; CDR3 protein: CASSNSDGSTDTQYF; CDR3 DNA: TGCGCCAGCAGCAATAGCGACGGTAGCACAGATACGCAGTATTTT
J gene: TRBJ1-5; D gene: TRBD1; V gene: TRBV13; clone size: few; CDR3 protein: CASSLGTGLNQPQHF; CDR3 DNA: TGTGCCAGCAGCTTGGGGACAGGGTTAAATCAGCCCCAGCATTTT
J gene: TRBJ2-5; D gene: TRBD2; V gene: TRBV9; clone size: -; CDR3 protein: CASSARGPGGLNGAQYF; CDR3 DNA: TGTGCCAGCAGCGCCAGAGGACCGGGGGGGCTCAATGGGGCCCAGTACTTC
J gene: TRBJ1-1; D gene: TRBD1; V gene: TRBV2; clone size: -; CDR3 protein: CASREMTGETEAFF; CDR3 DNA: TGTGCCAGCAGGGAGATGACAGGGGAGACTGAAGCTTTCTTT
J gene: TRBJ1-2; D gene: TRBD1; V gene: TRBV18; clone size: -; CDR3 protein: CASSPLGQGGTYGVGYTF; CDR3 DNA: TGTGCCAGCTCACCCCTGGGACAGGGGGGGACCTATGGAGTTGGCTACACCTTC
J gene: TRBJ1-2; D gene: TRBD1; V gene: TRBV6-5; clone size: -; CDR3 protein: CASSYGDREGGGYTF; CDR3 DNA: TGTGCCAGCAGTTACGGGGACAGGGAAGGAGGGGGCTACACCTTC
J gene: TRBJ2-3; D gene: TRBD2; V gene: TRBV19; clone size: once; CDR3 protein: CASSSGGFLDTQYF; CDR3 DNA: TGTGCCAGTAGTAGCGGGGGGTTTTTGGATACGCAGTATTTT
J gene: TRBJ1-4; D gene: TRBD1; V gene: TRBV12-5; clone size: -; CDR3 protein: CASGPGTVNEKLFF; CDR3 DNA: TGTGCTAGTGGCCCCGGGACAGTAAATGAAAAACTGTTTTTT
J gene: TRBJ2-3; D gene: -; V gene: TRBV6-5; clone size: few; CDR3 protein: CASISIAASADTQYF; CDR3 DNA: TGTGCCAGCATTTCTATAGCGGCCTCCGCGGATACGCAGTATTTT
J gene: TRBJ1-1; D gene: TRBD1; V gene: TRBV6-1; clone size: -; CDR3 protein: CASSEQSGTGSTEAFF; CDR3 DNA: TGTGCCAGCAGTGAACAATCCGGGACAGGGAGTACTGAAGCTTTCTTT
J gene: TRBJ1-2; D gene: -; V gene: TRBV18; clone size: once; CDR3 protein: CASSPPQGLGNGYTF; CDR3 DNA: TGTGCCAGCTCACCACCGCAGGGATTAGGCAATGGCTACACCTTC
J gene: TRBJ2-5; D gene: TRBD2; V gene: TRBV29-1; clone size: -; CDR3 protein: CSVEAAEGLADQYF; CDR3 DNA: TGCAGCGTTGAAGCAGCGGAGGGACTAGCAGATCAGTACTTC
J gene: TRBJ1-1; D gene: -; V gene: TRBV4-1; clone size: -; CDR3 protein: CASSTRTDLNTEAFF; CDR3 DNA: TGCGCCAGCAGCACGCGGACAGACCTCAACACTGAAGCTTTCTTT